This T cell receptor (beta chain) was documented in a study of CD8+ T cells in alopecia areata (dated by TCRdb to the late 2010s). For the study in its entirety: Treated patients were enrolled in an open-label pilot trial of oral tofacitinib at 5 to 10 mg twice daily for moderate-to-severe alopecia areata. RNA was extracted with the PAXgene miRNA kit for fixed scalp, the miRNeasy kit for PBMCs, and the RNeasy kit for mouse skin. Tofacitinib was administered for 6 to 18 months, and 6 months of follow-up off drug were then conducted to assess delayed response and recurrence. High-throughput TCRbeta sequencing was used to examine T cell clonal expansion in alopecia areata in both the C3H/HeJ mouse model and human patients. In treated patients, disease severity was measured using the SALT score, which gives the percentage of scalp surface area affected. Scalp clonality was compared among normal scalp (n=4), patchy alopecia areata scalp (n=8), and alopecia totalis/universalis scalp (n=8). immunoSEQ multiplex PCR using 35 Vbeta forward primers and 13 Jbeta reverse primers was used to amplify TCRbeta CDR3 regions. Human TCRbeta sequencing covered scalp tissue and sorted CD4+ and CD8+ peripheral blood T cells from patchy and totalis/universalis alopecia areata patients and healthy controls. Biopsies were taken from tofacitinib-treated patients at baseline and again at 4 and 24 weeks into treatment, and several of those patients also had a later scalp biopsy. Points the paper makes about the study in general: During tofacitinib treatment, many expanded lesional clones remained in scalp and blood, and this persistence may partly explain relapse after treatment is stopped. Compared with mice, TCR sequences shared between patients were less clear, possibly partly because of HLA diversity across the patient population. Lesional scalp, especially in alopecia totalis/universalis, showed higher clonality and more expanded CD8+ clones than normal scalp, suggesting antigenic drive. Because the treated cohort was small and included a single nonresponder, larger studies are needed to assess links between baseline CD8+ expansion and response. Tofacitinib significantly decreased scalp clonality and the number of expanded CD8+ clones among the top 100 scalp clones. Scalp TCR repertoire analysis is complicated because resident alphabeta T cells in normal human skin are also sequenced, whereas mouse skin is dominated by gammadelta T cells.

The method behind the library was the immunoSEQ multiplex PCR assay. To provide template for TCR sequencing, every sample had RNA extracted and reverse transcribed into cDNA. SuperScript III was used to make first-strand cDNA, primed with a 2:1 mix of oligo-dT and random hexamers. A synthetic immune receptor repertoire was used to assess amplification bias, and residual bias was removed computationally. The authors' pipeline ran thus. Raw reads were preprocessed for error removal, and CDR3 was defined according to IMGT conventions as running from the conserved cysteine to phenylalanine. Clonality was computed as 1 minus the Shannon entropy, with the entropy normalized by log2 of the number of productive unique TCRs. Whether each scalp clone was CD4 or CD8 was inferred by checking scalp TCRbeta sequences against the CD4 and CD8 repertoires from sorted blood. What TCRdb holds here is the immuneACCESS table cut down to in-frame rearrangements. Part of the clones is not present; checked against another copy, under half of the missing clones reflect an unresolved V gene, and the others are unexplained. V and J calls and clone size are as listed in that table; D and trimming were resolved from the DNA. The sample includes tens of thousands of clones, with around 42% observed a single time. Approximately 20% of the sample lies in the top ten.

Turning to this clone: This receptor's antigen is unknown. Base qualities are not recorded, but no much larger clone differs from it by a single base.

Taken with the paper, the label for treatment or condition translates to: oral pan-JAK inhibitor, 5-10 mg twice daily. Peripheral blood and lesional scalp punch biopsies were obtained from patients with alopecia areata. After PBMCs were isolated by density centrifugation and stained for CD3, CD4 and CD8, a FACSAria was used to sort CD4+ and CD8+ T cells. V trim: 9 bases; J trim: 2 bases; unmatched bases: 14. CDR1 and CDR2, looked up from the germline V gene, are ENHRY and SYGVKD. Inclusive of the bounding cysteine and phenylalanine, the CDR3 is 18 residues long. The CDR3 DNA has 54 bases and is translated from base 1.

The specimen comprised CD8+ T cells sorted from blood, sampled at approximately week 36, from a patient treated with tofacitinib. The rearranged segments are TRBV10-3 and TRBJ2-1, and 12 bases in between align with TRBD1. This TCR was sampled from a human donor with alopecia areata. The CDR3 protein: CAINGGQGAPSTYNEQFF. At the DNA level, the sequence is TGTGCCATTAACGGGGGACAGGGGGCCCCAAGTACCTACAATGAGCAGTTCTTC.